A single sample gave rise to the 16 T cell receptor beta chains below, sequenced in a study of CD8 T cells in Susac syndrome. Reverse transcription of 0.5 to 1 ug RNA was performed with random hexamers. Using its own MiXCR run on the immunoSEQ multiplex PCR reads, TCRdb lists one record per CDR3 protein. In the table there are 170,000 or so distinct CDR3 sequences, 80% to 95% of which are singletons. The sequenced sample consisted of CD4+ T cells from PBMCs. Every receptor here comes from a human donor with multiple sclerosis.

CDR3 amino acids: CSARLGSGGAKNEQFF. In DNA form, the CDR3 reads TGCAGTGCTAGACTCGGCAGCGGGGGGGCCAAGAATGAGCAGTTCTTC. This chain joins TRBV20-1 and TRBJ2-1, with 10 bases aligning to TRBD2. Germline V gene data show CDR1 as DFQATT and CDR2 as SNEGSKA (reference sequence). V lost 2 bases to trimming and J lost 7 bases; unmatched junction nucleotides: 11. The CDR3 sequence is 16 residues long.

This chain connects TRBV29-1 to TRBJ2-1; possibly TRBD1 for D (6 bases). CDR1 and CDR2 from the germline V gene are SQVTM and ANQGSEA. V was cut by 3 bases and J by 6 bases, with 9 bases left in between. The CDR3 runs to 12 residues. CDR3: CSVDLQGNEQFF. For the CDR3, the DNA is TGCAGCGTTGATTTACAGGGCAATGAGCAGTTCTTC.

The chain joins TRBV14 to TRBJ2-2, with D unclear. In germline, CDR1 is SGHDN, CDR2 FVKESK. V was pared by 0 bases and J by 5 bases, with 16 bases between. The CDR3 is 17 amino acids. CDR3 sequence (DNA): TGTGCCAGCAGCCAAGAGAAGGGTTCGGTTTTTACCGGGGAGCTGTTTTTT. Translation gives CASSQEKGSVFTGELFF.

This clonotype was found once. V is TRBV3-1 and J is TRBJ2-1, with 7 positions matching TRBD2. CDR1 is LGHDT and CDR2 is YNNKEL in the germline V gene (reference sequence). V dropped 2 bases and J dropped 5; count of bases not matched to a gene: 6. CDR3 length: 15 amino acids. Written as DNA, the CDR3 is TGTGCCAGCAGCCAAAGGCTAGCGGACAACAATGAGCAGTTCTTC. Amino acid sequence: CASSQRLADNNEQFF.

The rearrangement uses TRBV18 and TRBJ2-7; the D is unclear. The V gene lost 2 bases and the J gene lost 3 bases, with 8 bases spanning the gap. The CDR3 is 13 amino acids. Germline V gives CDR1 KGHSH, CDR2 LQKENI. DNA of the CDR3: TGTGCCAGCTCACCAGGTCCTTACTACGAGCAGTACTTC. Translated: CASSPGPYYEQYF. The full variable domain, rest sourced from reference TRBV18 and TRBJ2-7, is NAGVMQNPRHLVRRRGQEARLRCSPMKGHSHVYWYRQLPEEGLKFMVYLQKENIIDESGMPKERFSAEFPKEGPSILRIQQVVRGDSAAYFCASSPGPYYEQYFGPGTRLTVT.

The rearrangement links TRBV20-1 to TRBJ2-7; 10 bases are a match to TRBD2. The V gene's germline CDR1 is DFQATT and CDR2 SNEGSKA (reference sequence). With 0 bases clipped from V and 3 bases from J, the junction kept 14 bases outside the gene matches. The CDR3 loop spans 18 amino acids. The CDR3 is CSARDYERGGPKGYEQYF. The CDR3 nucleotides read TGCAGTGCTAGAGATTACGAGCGGGGGGGCCCGAAGGGCTACGAGCAGTACTTC.

The genes are TRBV4-1 and TRBJ2-3, with 7 positions matching TRBD2. Trimming removed 3 bases from V and 4 bases from J; junction bases left unmatched: 13. The CDR3 length is 17 residues. CDR1 and CDR2 from the germline V gene are MGHRA and YSYEKL. The CDR3 is CASSQGGVYRIPDTQYF. CDR3 nucleotides: TGCGCCAGCAGCCAGGGAGGGGTATACAGGATTCCAGATACGCAGTATTTT.

V and J are TRBV6-2 or TRBV6-3 and TRBJ1-1; no reliable D call. The V gene lost 2 bases and the J gene lost 1 base, with 14 bases spanning the gap. Germline assignment: CDR1 MNHEY and CDR2 SVGEGT. The CDR3 has 16 residues. The CDR3 is CASSYGAGGPNTEAFF. DNA of the CDR3: TGTGCCAGCAGTTACGGAGCTGGCGGACCGAACACTGAAGCTTTCTTT.

The chain employs TRBV29-1 and TRBJ2-5; perhaps TRBD1 as D (6 bases). V lost 3 bases to trimming and J lost 5 bases, with 16 bases between them. Germline V gene sequence: CDR1 SQVTM, CDR2 ANQGSEA. This CDR3 is built from 14 residues. This chain's CDR3 is CSVESRGSRETQYF. The CDR3 DNA reads TGCAGCGTTGAGTCTAGGGGGAGTCGGGAGACCCAGTACTTC.

The chain combines TRBV28 with TRBJ2-7, with D tentatively TRBD1 (6 bases). The V gene lost 5 bases and the J gene lost 2 bases, with 13 bases spanning the gap. Germline V gene lookup returns CDR1 MDHEN and CDR2 SYDVKM. This CDR3 spans 14 amino acids. The CDR3 protein is CASSDYTGTYEQYF. CDR3 nucleotides: TGTGCCAGCAGTGACTATACAGGGACCTACGAGCAGTACTTC.

The V and J genes are TRBV19 and TRBJ2-1, with D possibly being TRBD1 (6 bases). V was shortened by 8 bases and J by 4 bases, with 9 bases between the two germline ends. The CDR3 is made up of 12 amino acids. Germline V gene lookup returns CDR1 LNHDA and CDR2 SQIVND (reference sequence). The CDR3 region has the DNA TGTGCCAGTGGAGGACAGTACAATGAGCAGTTCTTC. Its translation is CASGGQYNEQFF.

For the CDR3, the DNA is TGTGCCAGCAGCCACCTTGACATGGGGGACACTGAAGCTTTCTTT. Translating it yields CASSHLDMGDTEAFF. The chain has TRBV3-1 and TRBJ1-1; the D gene is possibly TRBD1 (5 bases). V was pared by 3 bases and J by 3 bases, with 14 bases between. This CDR3 region has 15 residues. Germline-derived CDR1 and CDR2 are LGHDT and YNNKEL (reference sequence).

J is TRBJ2-1 and V is TRBV7-2, with D unclear. The CDR3 contains 13 residues. V lost 7 bases and J lost 5, with 12 bases in between. CDR1 and CDR2 from the germline V gene are SGHTA and FQGNSA. The DNA for the CDR3 is TGTGCCAGCACCATCCTAGGCCACAATGAGCAGTTCTTC. This translates into CASTILGHNEQFF.

V gene TRBV6-2 or TRBV6-3 combines with J gene TRBJ1-2; no definite D call. The CDR3 is 15 amino acids. The ends were cut back, 2 bases at V and 0 bases at J, with 10 bases in the middle. Per the germline V gene, CDR1 is MNHEY and CDR2 is SVGEGT. In DNA form, the CDR3 reads TGTGCCAGCAGTTACGGTCGATCCGCTAACTATGGCTACACCTTC. The encoded protein is CASSYGRSANYGYTF.

The chain couples TRBV30 to TRBJ2-1; 9 bases match TRBD1. Germline V lookup: CDR1 GTSNPN, CDR2 SVGIG (reference sequence). With V trimmed by 8 bases and J by 8 bases, 13 bases remained unmatched. There are 14 residues in the CDR3. This chain's CDR3 is CAHPGQGDPDEQFF. The CDR3 DNA sequence: TGTGCCCATCCGGGACAGGGCGATCCGGATGAGCAGTTCTTC.

This rearrangement joins TRBV28 to TRBJ2-3; D is unresolved. The CDR3 spans 14 residues. The V end lost 4 bases, the J end lost 6 bases, and 14 bases lay between the germline ends. CDR1 and CDR2 from the germline V gene are MDHEN and SYDVKM. The DNA for the CDR3 is TGTGCCAGCAGTTCATCCCACAGCCCGGATACGCAGTATTTT. Encoded protein: CASSSSHSPDTQYF.